This T cell receptor (beta chain) was found in a study of T cell repertoires in cytomegalovirus infection. Findings and caveats of the study: Summed frequency of public TCR beta families distinguished CMV carriers with the relevant HLA.

This clonotype has a handful of counts. What it recognizes is unknown. Looked up from germline, CDR1 is SGHRS and CDR2 is YFSETQ. The CDR3 covers 13 residues. Trimming took off 0 bases at V and 7 bases at J, with 10 bases between the two ends. TCRdb used MiXCR to reprocess the reads, holding one entry per CDR3 protein. Found here are 200,000 to 250,000 distinct CDR3 sequences, roughly 22% of them singletons; the top ten hold roughly 18%. The sequencing sample was made of CD8+ T cells from PBMCs. The source of this sequence is a human donor in good health (CMV status not recorded). Some clones in this sample may be carry-over from other donors' samples. V is TRBV5-1 and J is TRBJ1-1; no clear D gene. This CDR3 is CASSLADGIEAFF. In nucleotides, the CDR3 is TGCGCCAGCAGCTTGGCCGACGGGATTGAAGCTTTCTTT.